The 32 T cell receptor beta chains presented below share a single source sample, sequenced in a study of Tregs in tolerant kidney transplant recipients. Data came from immunoSEQ multiplex PCR; TCRdb stores just in-frame clones and leaves some out. The sample has 60,000 to 70,000 clones, 80% to 95% seen once. Sequences were derived from CD8+ T cells from blood, sampled before the transplant. The receptor source for this set is a human donor who received a combined kidney and bone marrow transplant.

V gene TRBV7-6 combines with J gene TRBJ1-2; 10 nucleotides agree with TRBD1. The CDR3 spans 14 residues. Germline CDR1 and CDR2: SGHVS and FNYEAQ. After removal of 4 bases from V and 7 bases from J, the junction contained 6 bases not matched to a gene. The CDR3 loop reads CASSSGTGDFGYTF. The CDR3, as DNA: TGTGCCAGCAGCTCCGGGACAGGGGATTTTGGCTACACCTTC.

The chain links TRBV5-4 to TRBJ2-1, with a tentative D call TRBD1 (6 bases). The CDR3 runs 15 residues. Germline V gene sequence: CDR1 SGHNT, CDR2 YYREEE (reference sequence). The V and J ends lost 2 bases and 4 bases respectively, with 13 bases between them. CDR3 DNA sequence: TGTGCCAGCAGCTTATCAGGGGACGGTTACAATGAGCAGTTCTTC. It translates to CASSLSGDGYNEQFF.

The genes are TRBV6-4 and TRBJ2-3; 10 bases agree with TRBD1. Germline CDR1 reads MRHNA; CDR2 reads SNTAGT. The ends lost 4 bases at V and 4 bases at J; junction bases unmatched: 8. The CDR3 contains 16 residues. CDR3 amino acids: CASSATGTGDADTQYF. CDR3 DNA: TGTGCCAGCAGTGCTACCGGGACAGGGGACGCAGATACGCAGTATTTT.

The V gene is TRBV6-1, the J gene TRBJ1-6; D is possibly TRBD1 (5 bases). Per the germline V gene, CDR1 is MNHNS and CDR2 is SASEGT. V shed 3 bases and J shed 4 bases, with 10 bases lying between them. The CDR3 is 15 amino acids. The CDR3 bases are TGTGCCAGCAGTGATGTCGGGACTTATAATTCACCCCTCCACTTT. It specifies CASSDVGTYNSPLHF.

V and J are TRBV2 and TRBJ2-3; TRBD1 aligns across 8 bases. The germline V gene has CDR1 SNHLY and CDR2 FYNNEI. V dropped 8 bases and J dropped 4; count of bases not matched to a gene: 8. The CDR3 totals 14 residues. In DNA form, the CDR3 reads TGTGCCAGCCCTGACAGGGGAGGTCCAGATACGCAGTATTTT. Protein: CASPDRGGPDTQYF.

This chain uses TRBV19 with TRBJ2-2; 7 nucleotides line up with TRBD2. CDR3 length equals 14 residues. The germline V gene has CDR1 LNHDA and CDR2 SQIVND (reference sequence). J gave up 5 bases and V 6 bases, and 6 bases lay outside the gene matches. CDR3: CASRAGRGTGELFF. The DNA for the CDR3 is TGTGCCAGTAGGGCTGGGAGGGGTACCGGGGAGCTGTTTTTT.

The V call is TRBV5-8, the J call TRBJ2-7; 7 positions agree with TRBD1. The CDR3 is made up of 11 amino acids. The germline gives CDR1 SGHTS, CDR2 YDEGEE. Trimming cost V 7 bases and J 4 bases; bases outside gene matches: 2. The CDR3 sequence: CASPTGYEQYF. In DNA, the CDR3 is TGTGCCAGCCCGACAGGGTACGAGCAGTACTTC.

The chain recombines TRBV27 with TRBJ1-5; D perhaps matches TRBD1 (5 bases). Germline values: CDR1 MNHEY, CDR2 SMNVEV (reference sequence). The CDR3 totals 15 residues. Trimming stripped 5 bases from V and 0 bases from J, with 11 bases between. CDR3 region: CASSRGTYSNQPQHF. The CDR3 bases are TGTGCCAGCAGTCGGGGGACCTATAGCAATCAGCCCCAGCATTTT.

This chain uses TRBV11-2 with TRBJ2-6; no firm D call. The CDR3 is made up of 16 amino acids. Trimming stripped 5 bases from V and 0 bases from J, with 11 bases between. Germline V gives CDR1 SGHAT, CDR2 FQNNGV. The CDR3 protein is CASSTGGVSGANVLTF. The CDR3 bases are TGTGCCAGCAGCACCGGCGGAGTCTCTGGGGCCAACGTCCTGACTTTC.

This clone appeared once. This chain uses TRBV19 with TRBJ2-1; D not certain. The CDR3 loop spans 11 amino acids. The germline V gene has CDR1 LNHDA and CDR2 SQIVND (reference sequence). V was cut by 5 bases and J by 6 bases, with 5 bases left in between. The CDR3 sequence is CASSPSNEQFF. CDR3 bases: TGTGCCAGTAGTCCCTCCAATGAGCAGTTCTTC.

The rearrangement joins TRBV28 to TRBJ2-5, with D possibly being TRBD1 (6 bases). Trimming removed 2 bases at V and 2 bases at J, with 12 bases between. The CDR3 is made up of 15 amino acids. Per the germline V gene, CDR1 is MDHEN and CDR2 is SYDVKM. CDR3 DNA sequence: TGTGCCAGCAGTTTACGTCAGGGGAAACAAGAGACCCAGTACTTC. Protein sequence: CASSLRQGKQETQYF.

The CDR3 here is CAGGVGETQYF. The CDR3 DNA sequence: TGTGCCGGAGGGGTGGGAGAGACCCAGTACTTC. The J gene is TRBJ2-5, the V gene TRBV2; tentatively, D is TRBD2 (6 bases). The CDR3 covers 11 residues. Trimming removed 11 bases at V and 4 bases at J, with 11 bases between. Germline values: CDR1 SNHLY, CDR2 FYNNEI.

This rearrangement joins TRBV4-1 to TRBJ2-1; the D gene is possibly TRBD2 (6 bases). V was pared by 3 bases and J by 5 bases, with 14 bases between. The CDR3 covers 15 residues. Germline CDR1 reads MGHRA; CDR2 reads YSYEKL. CDR3 nucleotide sequence: TGCGCCAGCAGCCAGATTGTCGGGAGTAACAATGAGCAGTTCTTC. It translates to CASSQIVGSNNEQFF.

Written as DNA, the CDR3 is TGTGCCAGTAGTACGACAGGGGGCTTCACTGAAGCTTTCTTT. Encoded protein: CASSTTGGFTEAFF. The chain links TRBV19 to TRBJ1-1; TRBD1 matches at 10 bases. Germline CDR1 LNHDA, CDR2 SQIVND (reference sequence). Germline trimming cut 4 bases from V and 4 bases from J; bases unmatched to any gene: 3. The CDR3 extends over 14 amino acids.

The chain carries TRBV13 and TRBJ1-1; 7 bases are shared with TRBD1. The junction had 8 bases not matched to a gene; V was cut back by 6 bases and J by 4 bases. Germline V gene sequence: CDR1 PRHDT, CDR2 FYEKMQ (reference sequence). CDR3 length equals 14 residues. The CDR3 bases are TGTGCCAGCAGTGATGGCAGGGGGGTCACTGAAGCTTTCTTT. Its translation: CASSDGRGVTEAFF.

The chain recombines TRBV7-8 with TRBJ2-7; TRBD2 might be the D (7 bases). The CDR3 is 16 amino acids. V was clipped by 5 bases and J by 0 bases, with 17 bases between them. The germline gives CDR1 SGHVS, CDR2 FQNEAQ. This CDR3 is CASSPPRGGGSYEQYF. CDR3 nucleotides: TGTGCCAGCAGCCCCCCGCGGGGAGGGGGCTCCTACGAGCAGTACTTC.

The gene calls are TRBV19 and TRBJ1-3, with D possibly matching TRBD1 (5 bases). Per the germline V gene, CDR1 is LNHDA and CDR2 is SQIVND (reference sequence). Trimming took off 1 base at V and 1 base at J, with 17 bases between the two ends. The CDR3 is 18 residues long. CDR3 loop: CASSIVAGLEGSGNTIYF. In DNA, the CDR3 is TGTGCCAGTAGTATAGTAGCAGGACTGGAGGGGTCTGGAAACACCATATATTTT.

The chain joins TRBV7-3 to TRBJ2-6; D unclear. The V gene's germline CDR1 is SGHTA and CDR2 FQGTGA. The CDR3 runs to 14 residues. Trimming left V 5 bases short and J 1 base short, with 6 bases between. CDR3 sequence reads: CASSIESGANVLTF. CDR3 sequence (DNA): TGTGCCAGCAGCATCGAGTCTGGGGCCAACGTCCTGACTTTC.

The CDR3 DNA sequence: TGTGCCAGCGGATCTTTGGAGGGGTCGAAATACGAGCAGTACTTC. It encodes CASGSLEGSKYEQYF. The V and J genes are TRBV27 and TRBJ2-7; D possibly corresponds to TRBD2 (6 bases). The V and J ends lost 8 bases and 4 bases respectively, with 21 bases between them. Germline CDR1 is MNHEY and CDR2 is SMNVEV (reference sequence). CDR3 length: 15 residues.

The chain uses TRBV7-9 and TRBJ2-7; 8 positions agree with TRBD2. The germline V gene has CDR1 SEHNR and CDR2 FQNEAQ (reference sequence). The ends lost 5 bases at V and 3 bases at J; junction bases unmatched: 12. This CDR3 is 16 amino acids long. The CDR3 nucleotides are TGTGCCAGCAGCCCTAGTGTAGCGGGGAACCACTACGAGCAGTACTTC. Amino acids: CASSPSVAGNHYEQYF.

V usage is TRBV7-6 and J usage is TRBJ2-1; D is perhaps TRBD2 (5 bases). The ends were cut back, 4 bases at V and 2 bases at J, with 15 bases in the middle. The CDR3 runs 16 residues. The germline V gene encodes CDR1 SGHVS and CDR2 FNYEAQ. CDR3 DNA: TGTGCCAGCAGCTCATATCAACTAGAGGCCTACAATGAGCAGTTCTTC. This encodes CASSSYQLEAYNEQFF. Together with reference TRBV7-6 and TRBJ2-1, the CDR3 gives the full variable domain: GAGVSQSPRYKVTKRGQDVALRCDPISGHVSLYWYRQALGQGPEFLTYFNYEAQQDKSGLPNDRFSAERPEGSISTLTIQRTEQRDSAMYRCASSSYQLEAYNEQFFGPGTRLTVL.

V gene TRBV5-8 combines with J gene TRBJ1-1, with 7 bases lining up with TRBD1. The germline CDR1 and CDR2 sequences are SGHTS and YDEGEE. The CDR3 runs 15 residues. The V gene end was trimmed by 0 bases and the J gene end by 4 bases; junction bases not matched to a gene: 6. The DNA of the CDR3 is TGTGCCAGCAGCTTGGCGGACAGGATGGGCACTGAAGCTTTCTTT. Translation gives CASSLADRMGTEAFF.

V and J are TRBV13 and TRBJ1-5, with D unresolved. Germline values: CDR1 PRHDT, CDR2 FYEKMQ (reference sequence). The CDR3 loop spans 15 amino acids. V lost 0 bases, J lost 3 bases, and 9 bases lay in between. The CDR3 nucleotides read TGTGCCAGCAGCTTAGGCCGGCAGGCCAATCAGCCCCAGCATTTT. Protein sequence: CASSLGRQANQPQHF.

The rearrangement links TRBV7-9 to TRBJ2-5, with 7 nucleotides matching TRBD1. J gave up 4 bases and V 5 bases, and 7 bases lay outside the gene matches. CDR3 size: 14 residues. Germline V gene sequence: CDR1 SEHNR, CDR2 FQNEAQ (reference sequence). CDR3 coding DNA: TGTGCCAGCAGCACCAGGGGGTCAGGAGAGACCCAGTACTTC. As protein: CASSTRGSGETQYF.

The chain has TRBV28 and TRBJ2-5; 13 nucleotides line up with TRBD2. This CDR3 has 17 residues. The germline V gene has CDR1 MDHEN and CDR2 SYDVKM. The V and J ends lost 0 bases and 5 bases, in that order; junction bases with no gene match: 6. CDR3 amino acids: CASSLWGLAGRAETQYF. The CDR3 region has the DNA TGTGCCAGCAGTTTATGGGGACTAGCGGGGCGCGCGGAGACCCAGTACTTC.

This sequence joins TRBV9 and TRBJ2-1; D is perhaps TRBD1 (5 bases). With 0 bases removed from V and 6 bases from J, the gap between germline ends came to 13 bases. CDR1 and CDR2 (germline): SGDLS, YYNGEE. The CDR3 totals 15 residues. CDR3 coding DNA: TGTGCCAGCAGCGTAGATCTAGGGGCAAGCAATGAGCAGTTCTTC. This sequence encodes CASSVDLGASNEQFF.

The genes are TRBV7-9 and TRBJ1-1, with 7 bases lining up with TRBD1. There are 12 residues in the CDR3. With V trimmed by 4 bases and J by 8 bases, 4 bases remained unmatched. Germline loops: CDR1 SEHNR, CDR2 FQNEAQ (reference sequence). The CDR3 is CASSSGQEEAFF. CDR3 bases: TGTGCCAGCAGCTCCGGACAGGAAGAAGCTTTCTTT.

The chain joins TRBV28 to TRBJ1-3, with 7 bases lining up with TRBD1. The CDR3 loop spans 15 amino acids. Germline V lookup: CDR1 MDHEN, CDR2 SYDVKM. V lost 3 bases to trimming and J lost 2 bases; unmatched junction nucleotides: 4. In DNA, the CDR3 is TGTGCCAGCAGTTTTGGACAGGCACCTGGAAACACCATATATTTT. It encodes CASSFGQAPGNTIYF.

The rearrangement uses TRBV27 and TRBJ1-5, with a weak D call TRBD1 (5 bases). The CDR3 spans 13 residues. Germline lookup yields CDR1 MNHEY and CDR2 SMNVEV (reference sequence). The V and J ends lost 2 bases and 6 bases respectively, with 8 bases between them. The CDR3 reads CASSLTGPQPQHF. In DNA form, the CDR3 reads TGTGCCAGCAGTTTAACAGGACCTCAGCCCCAGCATTTT.

The CDR3, as DNA: TGTGCCAGCCTGGGGACACTAGCCAAAAACATTCAGTACTTC. Its protein product is CASLGTLAKNIQYF. This chain joins TRBV2 and TRBJ2-4; tentatively, D is TRBD1 (6 bases). Germline lookup yields CDR1 SNHLY and CDR2 FYNNEI. This CDR3 comprises 14 residues. V was trimmed by 8 bases and J by 0 bases, leaving 11 bases between them.

The V and J genes are TRBV7-6 and TRBJ2-1, with 8 bases identical to TRBD1. CDR1 is SGHVS and CDR2 is FNYEAQ in the germline V gene. The length of the CDR3 is 14 residues. With 7 bases clipped from V and 8 bases from J, the junction kept 10 bases outside the gene matches. The CDR3 protein is CASTPGGLFYEQFF. The DNA for the CDR3 is TGTGCCAGCACCCCAGGGGGCTTATTCTATGAGCAGTTCTTC.

The chain employs TRBV19 and TRBJ2-7; 7 bases match TRBD1. CDR3 length equals 15 residues. With 1 base clipped from V and 2 bases from J, the junction kept 5 bases outside the gene matches. The V gene's germline CDR1 is LNHDA and CDR2 SQIVND (reference sequence). CDR3 sequence (DNA): TGTGCCAGTAGTATAGGATCCAGGGGGACCTACGAGCAGTACTTC. It translates to CASSIGSRGTYEQYF.